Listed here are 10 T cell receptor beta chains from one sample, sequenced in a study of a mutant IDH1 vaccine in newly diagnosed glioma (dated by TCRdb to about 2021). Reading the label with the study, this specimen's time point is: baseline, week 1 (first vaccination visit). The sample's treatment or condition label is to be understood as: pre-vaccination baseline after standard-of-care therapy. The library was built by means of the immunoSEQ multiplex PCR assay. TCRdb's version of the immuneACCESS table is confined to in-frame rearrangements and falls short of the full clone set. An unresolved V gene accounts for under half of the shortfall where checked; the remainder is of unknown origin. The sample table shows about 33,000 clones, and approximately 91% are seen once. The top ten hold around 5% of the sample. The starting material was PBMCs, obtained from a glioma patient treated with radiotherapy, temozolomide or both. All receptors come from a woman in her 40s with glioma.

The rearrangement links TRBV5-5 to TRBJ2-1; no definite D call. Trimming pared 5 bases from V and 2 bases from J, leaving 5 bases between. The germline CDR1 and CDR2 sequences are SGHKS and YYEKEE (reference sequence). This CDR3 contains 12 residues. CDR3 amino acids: CASRVPYNEQFF. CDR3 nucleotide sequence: TGTGCCAGCAGAGTACCCTACAATGAGCAGTTCTTC.

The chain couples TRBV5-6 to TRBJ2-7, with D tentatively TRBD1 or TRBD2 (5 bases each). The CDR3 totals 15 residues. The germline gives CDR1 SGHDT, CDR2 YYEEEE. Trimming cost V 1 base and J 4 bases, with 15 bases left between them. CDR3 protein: CASSLLSGRGYEQYF. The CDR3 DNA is TGTGCCAGCAGCTTGCTTTCGGGACGCGGGTACGAGCAGTACTTC.

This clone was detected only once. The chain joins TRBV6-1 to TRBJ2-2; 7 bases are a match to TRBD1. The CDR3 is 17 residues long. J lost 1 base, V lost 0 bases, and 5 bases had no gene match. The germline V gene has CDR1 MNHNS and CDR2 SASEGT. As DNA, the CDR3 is TGTGCCAGCAGTGAAGCGCGGCGGACAGGGAACACCGGGGAGCTGTTTTTT. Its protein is CASSEARRTGNTGELFF.

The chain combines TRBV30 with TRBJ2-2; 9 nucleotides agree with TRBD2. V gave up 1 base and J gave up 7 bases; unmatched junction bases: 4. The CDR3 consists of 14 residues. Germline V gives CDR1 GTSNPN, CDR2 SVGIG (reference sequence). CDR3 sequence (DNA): TGTGCCTGGAGTGCAATAGCGGGAGTCGGGGAGCTGTTTTTT. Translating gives CAWSAIAGVGELFF.

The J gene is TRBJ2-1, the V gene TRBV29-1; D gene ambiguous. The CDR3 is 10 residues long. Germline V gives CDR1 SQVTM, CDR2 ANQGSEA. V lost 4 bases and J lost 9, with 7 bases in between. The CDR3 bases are TGCAGCGTTGGCAGTTTTGAGCAGTTCTTC. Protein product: CSVGSFEQFF.

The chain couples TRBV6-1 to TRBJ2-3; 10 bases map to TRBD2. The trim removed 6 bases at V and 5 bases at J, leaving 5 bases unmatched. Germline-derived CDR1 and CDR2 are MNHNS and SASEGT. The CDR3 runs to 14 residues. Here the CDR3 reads CASRPAGGRDTQYF. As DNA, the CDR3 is TGTGCCAGCAGACCAGCGGGGGGGCGAGATACGCAGTATTTT.

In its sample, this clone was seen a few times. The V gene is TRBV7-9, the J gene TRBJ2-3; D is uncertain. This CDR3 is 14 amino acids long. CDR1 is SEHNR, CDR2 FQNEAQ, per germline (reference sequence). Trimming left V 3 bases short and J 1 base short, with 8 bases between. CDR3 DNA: TGTGCCAGCAGCTTCAGTACCCGCACAGATACGCAGTATTTT. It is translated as CASSFSTRTDTQYF.

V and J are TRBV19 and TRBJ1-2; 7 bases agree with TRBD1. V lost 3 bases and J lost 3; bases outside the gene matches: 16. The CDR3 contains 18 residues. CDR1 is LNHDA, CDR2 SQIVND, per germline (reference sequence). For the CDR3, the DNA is TGTGCCAGTAGTATGGCCCTCGATGTAGGGGGCGCCGACTATGGCTACACCTTC. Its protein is CASSMALDVGGADYGYTF.

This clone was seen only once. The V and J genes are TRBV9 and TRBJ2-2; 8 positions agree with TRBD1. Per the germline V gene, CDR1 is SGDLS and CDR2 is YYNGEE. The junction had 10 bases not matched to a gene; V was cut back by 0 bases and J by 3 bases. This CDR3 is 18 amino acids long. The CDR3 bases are TGTGCCAGCAGCGTAGCGCAGGGGGCGCAGTATTACACCGGGGAGCTGTTTTTT. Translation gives CASSVAQGAQYYTGELFF.

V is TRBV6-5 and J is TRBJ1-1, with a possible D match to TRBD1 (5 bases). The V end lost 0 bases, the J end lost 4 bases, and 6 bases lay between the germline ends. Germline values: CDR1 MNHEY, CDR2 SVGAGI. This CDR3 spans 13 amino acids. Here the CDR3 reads CASSYSGGTEAFF. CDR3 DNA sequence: TGTGCCAGCAGTTACTCGGGGGGCACTGAAGCTTTCTTT.